This is a list of T cell receptor beta chains from one sample in a study of regulatory T cells in long-lasting Graves disease. Each CDR3 protein is one row after TCRdb ran MiXCR on the multiplex PCR reads. The data contain hundreds of thousands of distinct CDR3 sequences, about 16% of them singletons. These sequences were also reported in another study, on T cells in Graves' hyperthyroidism and ophthalmopathy.

The sequencing used peripheral blood mononuclear cells (PBMCs), collected at new diagnosis, from a patient treated with antithyroid drugs. Receptor source: a woman aged 40-65 years with Graves disease. Each CDR3 is given with its conserved first and last residue. The order of the fields is clone size, J gene, V gene, D gene, CDR3 protein, CDR3 DNA. The D gene is left open where the match is weak. Only some rows state a clone size, as once, few, many or a class for expanded clones.

.,TRBJ1-4,TRBV28,TRBD1,CASSFLRGRTNEKLFF,TGTGCCAGCAGTTTCCTCAGGGGGCGGACTAATGAAAAACTGTTTTTT
few,TRBJ1-4,TRBV9,.,CASSVDNRFSRKLFF,TGTGCCAGCAGCGTAGATAACCGATTTTCGCGAAAACTGTTTTTT
many,TRBJ2-3,TRBV5-1,TRBD1,CASSPDRAPDTQYF,TGTGCCAGCAGCCCGGACAGGGCCCCAGATACGCAGTATTTT
.,TRBJ2-1,TRBV2,TRBD1,CASSERTGKNEQFF,TGTGCCAGCTCAGAACGGACAGGGAAAAATGAGCAGTTCTTC
many,TRBJ2-3,TRBV12-5,.,CASGSRLLHTQYF,TGTGCTAGTGGTTCCAGACTTCTCCATACGCAGTATTTT
.,TRBJ2-1,TRBV11-1,TRBD2,CASSRWAGGEQFF,TGTGCCAGCAGCCGTTGGGCGGGAGGGGAACAGTTCTTC
.,TRBJ2-3,TRBV20-1,.,CSAREGALNTDTQYF,TGCAGTGCTAGAGAGGGGGCGTTAAACACAGATACGCAGTATTTT
few,TRBJ1-5,TRBV2,.,CASSSEQPQHF,TGTGCCAGCAGCTCAGAACAGCCCCAGCATTTT
.,TRBJ2-5,TRBV5-1,TRBD2,CASSLAALAGGQETQYF,TGCGCCAGCAGCTTGGCGGCACTAGCGGGGGGTCAAGAGACCCAGTACTTC
many,TRBJ1-2,TRBV20-1,TRBD1,CSARGAGDSKRGEPNYGYTF,TGCAGTGCTAGAGGTGCTGGGGACAGTAAGCGGGGAGAACCTAACTATGGCTACACCTTC
.,TRBJ1-3,TRBV29-1,.,CSVVDSGNTIYF,TGCAGCGTTGTAGACTCTGGAAACACCATATATTTT
.,TRBJ2-7,TRBV7-2,TRBD1,CASRSDRGIDYEQYF,TGTGCCAGCAGGTCCGACAGGGGGATTGACTACGAGCAGTACTTC
few,TRBJ1-1,TRBV12-3/TRBV12-4,.,CASTQEGLGNTEAFF,TGTGCCAGCACCCAAGAGGGGCTGGGTAACACTGAAGCTTTCTTT
many,TRBJ2-1,TRBV11-3,.,CASSLDYGEQGLGNGQFF,TGTGCCAGCAGCTTAGATTACGGGGAACAGGGATTAGGGAATGGGCAGTTCTTC
.,TRBJ1-1,TRBV19,.,CASSMTRRGRAEAFF,TGTGCCAGTAGTATGACGCGCAGGGGAAGGGCTGAAGCTTTCTTT
many,TRBJ2-1,TRBV9,TRBD2,CASSVASGGASEQFF,TGTGCCAGCAGCGTAGCCAGCGGGGGGGCTAGTGAGCAGTTCTTC
.,TRBJ1-6,TRBV6-2/TRBV6-3,.,CASRSLGGSPLHF,TGTGCCAGCAGGTCTCTCGGGGGATCACCCCTCCACTTT
.,TRBJ2-4,TRBV7-2,.,CASSSNKNIQYF,TGTGCCAGCAGCTCCAACAAAAACATTCAGTACTTC
many,TRBJ2-7,TRBV28,TRBD1,CASSRGGTGIYEQYF,TGTGCCAGCAGTCGTGGCGGGACAGGGATCTACGAGCAGTACTTC
many,TRBJ1-2,TRBV13,.,CASSEEKEPNYGYTF,TGTGCCAGCAGCGAAGAAAAGGAGCCTAACTATGGCTACACCTTC
few,TRBJ1-1,TRBV10-2,.,CASTETGNTEAFF,TGCGCCAGCACAGAGACAGGGAACACTGAAGCTTTCTTT
.,TRBJ1-2,TRBV5-1,.,CASSLGLEIYGYTF,TGCGCCAGCAGCTTGGGTTTGGAGATCTATGGCTACACCTTC
many,TRBJ2-1,TRBV10-3,TRBD1,CAISESGTERYNEQFF,TGTGCCATCAGTGAGTCGGGGACAGAGAGATACAATGAGCAGTTCTTC
many,TRBJ1-6,TRBV12-3/TRBV12-4,.,CASSLLEAGSPLHF,TGTGCCAGCAGTTTACTGGAAGCGGGATCACCCCTCCACTTT
once,TRBJ2-3,TRBV5-1,TRBD1,CASSVTGGATDTQYF,TGCGCCAGCAGCGTTACAGGGGGAGCCACAGATACGCAGTATTTT
few,TRBJ2-2,TRBV18,TRBD1,CASSARQGGTGELFF,TGTGCCAGCTCAGCCCGACAGGGGGGCACCGGGGAGCTGTTTTTT
many,TRBJ1-6,TRBV2,TRBD1,CASRGQGSDSPLHF,TGTGCCAGCAGGGGACAGGGTTCAGATTCACCCCTCCACTTT
many,TRBJ1-5,TRBV7-4,.,CASSLVWHLLRGPQHF,TGTGCCAGCAGCTTAGTTTGGCACTTGCTGAGGGGGCCCCAGCATTTT